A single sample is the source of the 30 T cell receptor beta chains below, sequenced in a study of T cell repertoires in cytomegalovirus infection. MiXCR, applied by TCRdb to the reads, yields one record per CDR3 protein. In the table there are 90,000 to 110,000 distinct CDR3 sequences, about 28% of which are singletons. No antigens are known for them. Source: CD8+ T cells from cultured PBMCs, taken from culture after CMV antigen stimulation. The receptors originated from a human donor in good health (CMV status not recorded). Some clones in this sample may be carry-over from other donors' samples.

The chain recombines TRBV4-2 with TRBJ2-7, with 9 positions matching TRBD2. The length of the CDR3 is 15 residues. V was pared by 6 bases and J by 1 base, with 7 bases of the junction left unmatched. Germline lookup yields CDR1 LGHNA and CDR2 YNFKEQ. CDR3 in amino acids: CASSPSSGGSYEQYF. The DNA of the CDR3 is TGTGCCAGCAGTCCGAGTAGCGGGGGTTCCTACGAGCAGTACTTC.

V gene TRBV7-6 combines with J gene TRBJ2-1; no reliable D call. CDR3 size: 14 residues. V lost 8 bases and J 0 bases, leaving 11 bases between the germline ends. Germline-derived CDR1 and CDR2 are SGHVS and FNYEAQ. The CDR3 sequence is CASGERSSYNEQFF. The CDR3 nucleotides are TGTGCCAGCGGTGAGCGAAGCTCCTACAATGAGCAGTTCTTC.

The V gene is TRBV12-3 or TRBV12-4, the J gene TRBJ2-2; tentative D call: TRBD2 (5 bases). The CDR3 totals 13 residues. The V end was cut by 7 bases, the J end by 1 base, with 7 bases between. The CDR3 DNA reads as TGTGCCAGCATAGAGGGGAACACCGGGGAGCTGTTTTTT. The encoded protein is CASIEGNTGELFF.

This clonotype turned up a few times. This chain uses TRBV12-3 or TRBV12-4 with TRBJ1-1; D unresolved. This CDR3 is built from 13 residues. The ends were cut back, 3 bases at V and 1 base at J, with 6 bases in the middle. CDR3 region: CASSFMGNTEAFF. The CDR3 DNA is TGTGCCAGCAGTTTCATGGGGAACACTGAAGCTTTCTTT.

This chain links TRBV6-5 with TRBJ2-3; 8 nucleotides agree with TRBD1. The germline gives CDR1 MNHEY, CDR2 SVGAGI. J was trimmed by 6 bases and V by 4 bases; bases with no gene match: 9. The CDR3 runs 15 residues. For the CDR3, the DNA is TGTGCCAGCAGTTCCTCAGGGGGCTCTGGTGATACGCAGTATTTT. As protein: CASSSSGGSGDTQYF.

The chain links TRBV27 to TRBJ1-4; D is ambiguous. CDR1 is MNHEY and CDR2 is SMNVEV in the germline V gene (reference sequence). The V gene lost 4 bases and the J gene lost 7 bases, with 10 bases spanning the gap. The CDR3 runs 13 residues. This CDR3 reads CASSSSTFEKLFF. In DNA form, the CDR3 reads TGTGCCAGCAGTTCCTCGACCTTTGAAAAACTGTTTTTT.

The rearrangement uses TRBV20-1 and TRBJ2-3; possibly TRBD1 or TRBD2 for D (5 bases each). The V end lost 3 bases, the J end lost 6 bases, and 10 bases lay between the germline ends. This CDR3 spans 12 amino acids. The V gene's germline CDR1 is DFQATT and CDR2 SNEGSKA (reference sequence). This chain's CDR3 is CSASEGMDTQYF. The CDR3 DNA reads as TGCAGTGCTAGTGAGGGGATGGATACGCAGTATTTT.

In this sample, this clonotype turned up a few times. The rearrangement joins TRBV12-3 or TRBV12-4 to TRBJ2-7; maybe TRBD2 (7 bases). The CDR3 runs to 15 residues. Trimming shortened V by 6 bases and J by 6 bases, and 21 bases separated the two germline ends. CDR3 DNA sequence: TGTGCCAGCAGACCCGGGCCGAGGGGGGGCAGCGAGCAGTACTTC. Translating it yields CASRPGPRGGSEQYF.

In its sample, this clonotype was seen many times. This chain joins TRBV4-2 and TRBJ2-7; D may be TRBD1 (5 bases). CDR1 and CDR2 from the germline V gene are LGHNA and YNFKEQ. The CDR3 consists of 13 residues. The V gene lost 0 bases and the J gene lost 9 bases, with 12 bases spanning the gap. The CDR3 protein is CASSQETASAQYF. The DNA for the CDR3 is TGTGCCAGCAGCCAAGAGACAGCCTCGGCGCAGTACTTC.

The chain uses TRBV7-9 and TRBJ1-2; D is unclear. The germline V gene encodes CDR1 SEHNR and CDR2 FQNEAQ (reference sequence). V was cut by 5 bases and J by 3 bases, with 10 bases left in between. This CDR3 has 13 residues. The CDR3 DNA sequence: TGTGCCAGCAGCACCGGTAGGGACTATGGCTACACCTTC. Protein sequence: CASSTGRDYGYTF.

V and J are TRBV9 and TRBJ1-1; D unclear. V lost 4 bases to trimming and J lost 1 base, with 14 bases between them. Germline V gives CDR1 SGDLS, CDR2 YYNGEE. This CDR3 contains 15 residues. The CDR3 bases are TGTGCCAGCAGCCCGATGGGCAGTGCGAACACTGAAGCTTTCTTT. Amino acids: CASSPMGSANTEAFF.

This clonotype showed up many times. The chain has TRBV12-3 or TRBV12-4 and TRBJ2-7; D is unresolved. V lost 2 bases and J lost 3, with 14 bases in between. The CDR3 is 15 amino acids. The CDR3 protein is CASSLTDESSYEQYF. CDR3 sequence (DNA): TGTGCCAGCAGTTTAACCGACGAATCGAGCTACGAGCAGTACTTC.

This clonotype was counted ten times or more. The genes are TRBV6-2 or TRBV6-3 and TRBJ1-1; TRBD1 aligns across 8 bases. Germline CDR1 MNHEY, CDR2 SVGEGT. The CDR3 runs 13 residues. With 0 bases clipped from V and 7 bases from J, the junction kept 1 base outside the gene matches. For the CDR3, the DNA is TGTGCCAGCAGTTACTCCGGGACAGGTGAAGCTTTCTTT. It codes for CASSYSGTGEAFF.

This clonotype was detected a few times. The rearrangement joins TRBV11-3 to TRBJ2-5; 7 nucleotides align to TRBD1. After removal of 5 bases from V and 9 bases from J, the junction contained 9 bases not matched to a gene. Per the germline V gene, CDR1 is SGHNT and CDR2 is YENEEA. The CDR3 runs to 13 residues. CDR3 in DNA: TGTGCCAGCAGCCACGAAACGACAGGGTCCCAGTACTTC. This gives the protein CASSHETTGSQYF.

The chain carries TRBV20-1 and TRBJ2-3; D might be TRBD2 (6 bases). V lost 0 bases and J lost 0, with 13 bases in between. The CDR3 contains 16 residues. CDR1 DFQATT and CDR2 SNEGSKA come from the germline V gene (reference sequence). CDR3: CSARDPQRASTDTQYF. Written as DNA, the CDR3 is TGCAGTGCTAGAGATCCCCAGCGGGCTAGCACAGATACGCAGTATTTT.

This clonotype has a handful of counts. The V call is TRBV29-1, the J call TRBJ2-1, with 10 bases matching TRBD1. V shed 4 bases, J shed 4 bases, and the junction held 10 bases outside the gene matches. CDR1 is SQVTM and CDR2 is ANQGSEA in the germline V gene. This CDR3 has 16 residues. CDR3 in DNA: TGCAGCGTTGCCCCCGGGACAGGGGTTTCTTACAATGAGCAGTTCTTC. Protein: CSVAPGTGVSYNEQFF.

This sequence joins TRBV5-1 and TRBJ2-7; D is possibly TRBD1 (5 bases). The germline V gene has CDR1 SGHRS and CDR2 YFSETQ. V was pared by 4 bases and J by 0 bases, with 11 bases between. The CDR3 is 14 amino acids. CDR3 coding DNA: TGCGCCAGCAGCAGGGGTATGGGCTCCTACGAGCAGTACTTC. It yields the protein CASSRGMGSYEQYF.

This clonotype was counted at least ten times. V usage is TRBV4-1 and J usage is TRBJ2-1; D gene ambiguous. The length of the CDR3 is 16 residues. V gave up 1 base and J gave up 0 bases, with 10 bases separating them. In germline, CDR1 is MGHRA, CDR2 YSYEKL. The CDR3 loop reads CASSQVWQNSYNEQFF. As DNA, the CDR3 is TGCGCCAGCAGCCAAGTCTGGCAGAACTCCTACAATGAGCAGTTCTTC.

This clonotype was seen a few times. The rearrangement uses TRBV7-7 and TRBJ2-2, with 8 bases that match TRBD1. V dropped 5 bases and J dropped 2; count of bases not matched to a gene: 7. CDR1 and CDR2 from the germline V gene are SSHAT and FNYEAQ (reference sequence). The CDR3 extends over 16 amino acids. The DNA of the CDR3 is TGTGCCAGCAGCGTAGGGGGACAGGTCAACACCGGGGAGCTGTTTTTT. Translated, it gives CASSVGGQVNTGELFF. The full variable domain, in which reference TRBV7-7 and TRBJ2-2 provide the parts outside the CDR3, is GAGVSQSPRYKVTKRGQDVTLRCDPISSHATLYWYQQALGQGPEFLTYFNYEAQPDKSGLPSDRFSAERPEGSISTLTIQRTEQRDSAMYRCASSVGGQVNTGELFFGEGSRLTVL.

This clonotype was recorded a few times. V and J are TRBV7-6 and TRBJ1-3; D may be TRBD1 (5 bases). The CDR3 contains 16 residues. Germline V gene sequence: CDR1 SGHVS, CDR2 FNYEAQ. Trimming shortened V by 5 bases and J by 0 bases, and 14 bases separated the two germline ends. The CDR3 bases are TGTGCCAGCAGCCCGGGACTCCCAAACTCTGGAAACACCATATATTTT. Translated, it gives CASSPGLPNSGNTIYF.

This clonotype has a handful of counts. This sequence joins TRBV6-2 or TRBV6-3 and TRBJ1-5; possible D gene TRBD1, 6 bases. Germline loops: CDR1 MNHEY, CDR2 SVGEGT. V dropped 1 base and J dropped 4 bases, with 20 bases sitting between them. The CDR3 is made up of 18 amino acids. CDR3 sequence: CASSYWPDRQGSNQPQHF. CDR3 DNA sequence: TGTGCCAGCAGTTACTGGCCCGACAGGCAAGGTTCGAATCAGCCCCAGCATTTT.

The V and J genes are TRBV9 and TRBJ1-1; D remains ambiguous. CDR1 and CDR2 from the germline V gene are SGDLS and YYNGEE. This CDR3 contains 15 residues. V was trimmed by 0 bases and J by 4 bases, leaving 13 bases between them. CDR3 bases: TGTGCCAGCAGCGTAGACCCCGGGAGGGCCACTGAAGCTTTCTTT. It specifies CASSVDPGRATEAFF. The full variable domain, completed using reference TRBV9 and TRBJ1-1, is DSGVTQTPKHLITATGQRVTLRCSPRSGDLSVYWYQQSLDQGLQFLIQYYNGEERAKGNILERFSAQQFPDLHSELNLSSLELGDSALYFCASSVDPGRATEAFFGQGTRLTVV.

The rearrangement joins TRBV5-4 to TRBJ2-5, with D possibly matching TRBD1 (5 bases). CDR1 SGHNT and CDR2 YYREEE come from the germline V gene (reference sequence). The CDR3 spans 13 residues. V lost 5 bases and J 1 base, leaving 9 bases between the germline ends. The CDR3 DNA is TGTGCCAGCAGTGGACAAGTCCAAGAGACCCAGTACTTC. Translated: CASSGQVQETQYF.

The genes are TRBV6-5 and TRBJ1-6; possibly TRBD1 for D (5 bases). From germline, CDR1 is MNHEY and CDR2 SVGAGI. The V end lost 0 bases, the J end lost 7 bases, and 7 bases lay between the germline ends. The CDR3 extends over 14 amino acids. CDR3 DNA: TGTGCCAGCAGTTACTCTAGGGGCAATTCACCCCTCCACTTT. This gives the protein CASSYSRGNSPLHF.

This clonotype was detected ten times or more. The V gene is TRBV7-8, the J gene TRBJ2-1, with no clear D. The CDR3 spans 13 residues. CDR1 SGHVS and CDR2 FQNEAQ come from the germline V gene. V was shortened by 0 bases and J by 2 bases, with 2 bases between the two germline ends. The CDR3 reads CASSLAPYNEQFF. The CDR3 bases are TGTGCCAGCAGCTTAGCCCCCTACAATGAGCAGTTCTTC.

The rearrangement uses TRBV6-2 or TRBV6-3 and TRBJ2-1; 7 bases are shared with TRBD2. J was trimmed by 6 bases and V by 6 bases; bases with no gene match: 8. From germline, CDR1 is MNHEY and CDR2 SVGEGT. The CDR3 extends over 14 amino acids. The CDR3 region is CASSLSGVGNEQFF. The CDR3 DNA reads TGTGCCAGCAGCCTAAGCGGGGTAGGCAATGAGCAGTTCTTC.

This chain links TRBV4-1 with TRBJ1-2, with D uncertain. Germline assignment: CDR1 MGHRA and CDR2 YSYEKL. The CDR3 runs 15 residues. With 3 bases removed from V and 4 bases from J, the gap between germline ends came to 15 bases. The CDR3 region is CASSQAPGSGYGYTF. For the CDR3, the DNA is TGCGCCAGCAGCCAGGCACCCGGTTCGGGCTATGGCTACACCTTC.

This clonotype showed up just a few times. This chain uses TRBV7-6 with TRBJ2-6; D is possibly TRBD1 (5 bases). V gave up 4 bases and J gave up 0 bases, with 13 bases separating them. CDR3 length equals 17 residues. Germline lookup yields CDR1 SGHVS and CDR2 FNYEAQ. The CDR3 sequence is CASSSTAGLSGANVLTF. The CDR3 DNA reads TGTGCCAGCAGCTCCACCGCAGGGCTCTCTGGGGCCAACGTCCTGACTTTC.

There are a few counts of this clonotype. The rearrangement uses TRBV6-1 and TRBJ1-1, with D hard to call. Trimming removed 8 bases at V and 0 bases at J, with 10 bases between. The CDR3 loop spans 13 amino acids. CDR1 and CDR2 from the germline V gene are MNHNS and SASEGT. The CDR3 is CASWYDMNTEAFF. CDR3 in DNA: TGTGCCAGCTGGTACGACATGAACACTGAAGCTTTCTTT.

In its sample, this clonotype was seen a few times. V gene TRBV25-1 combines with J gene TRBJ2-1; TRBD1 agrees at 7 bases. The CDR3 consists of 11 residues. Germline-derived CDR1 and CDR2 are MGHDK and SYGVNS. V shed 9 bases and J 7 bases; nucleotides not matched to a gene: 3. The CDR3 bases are TGTGCCAGTGACAGGGCTAATGAGCAGTTCTTC. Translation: CASDRANEQFF. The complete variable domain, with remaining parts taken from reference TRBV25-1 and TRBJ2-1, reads EADIYQTPRYLVIGTGKKITLECSQTMGHDKMYWYQQDPGMELHLIHYSYGVNSTEKGDLSSESTVSRIRTEHFPLTLESARPSHTSQYLCASDRANEQFFGPGTRLTVL.